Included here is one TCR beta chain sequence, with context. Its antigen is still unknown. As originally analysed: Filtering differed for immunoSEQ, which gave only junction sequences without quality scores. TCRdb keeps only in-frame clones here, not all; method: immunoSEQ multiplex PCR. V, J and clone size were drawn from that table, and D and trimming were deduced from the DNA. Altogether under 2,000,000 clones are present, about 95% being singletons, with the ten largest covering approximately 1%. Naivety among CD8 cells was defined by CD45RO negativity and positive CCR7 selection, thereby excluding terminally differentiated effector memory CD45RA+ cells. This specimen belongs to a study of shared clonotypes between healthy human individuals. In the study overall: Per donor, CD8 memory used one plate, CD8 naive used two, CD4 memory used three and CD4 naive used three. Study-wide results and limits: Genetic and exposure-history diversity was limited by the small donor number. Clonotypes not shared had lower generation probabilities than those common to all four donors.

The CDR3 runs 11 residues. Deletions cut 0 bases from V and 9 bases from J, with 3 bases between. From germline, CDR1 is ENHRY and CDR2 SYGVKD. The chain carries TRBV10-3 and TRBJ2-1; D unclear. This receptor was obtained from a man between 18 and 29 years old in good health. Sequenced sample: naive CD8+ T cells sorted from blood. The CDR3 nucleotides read TGTGCCATCAGTGAGTCAACTGAGCAGTTCTTC. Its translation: CAISESTEQFF.